This TCR beta chain was sequenced during a study of T cells after yellow fever vaccination. This clonotype showed up just a few times. Its target is unknown. V lost 5 bases and J lost 6; bases outside the gene matches: 12. Looked up from germline, CDR1 is SEHNR and CDR2 is FQNEAQ (reference sequence). The CDR3 loop spans 15 amino acids. Study-wide results and caveats: At about 97% for CD4 and 70% to 90% for CD8, most primary-vaccination clones showed up again after the booster.

MiXCR was run by TCRdb on the 5' RACE reads, yielding one entry per CDR3 protein. Of roughly 520,000 distinct CDR3 sequences listed, 21% are singletons. The sequenced sample was PBMCs, obtained 20 to 25 days after the first yellow fever vaccination. The TCR comes from a man aged 18 to 30 who received the YFV17D yellow fever vaccine. The gene calls are TRBV7-9 and TRBJ1-1; 7 bases fit TRBD1. The CDR3 sequence: CASSPPDREIAEAFF. The CDR3 coding sequence is TGTGCCAGCAGCCCGCCCGACAGGGAGATCGCTGAAGCTTTCTTT.